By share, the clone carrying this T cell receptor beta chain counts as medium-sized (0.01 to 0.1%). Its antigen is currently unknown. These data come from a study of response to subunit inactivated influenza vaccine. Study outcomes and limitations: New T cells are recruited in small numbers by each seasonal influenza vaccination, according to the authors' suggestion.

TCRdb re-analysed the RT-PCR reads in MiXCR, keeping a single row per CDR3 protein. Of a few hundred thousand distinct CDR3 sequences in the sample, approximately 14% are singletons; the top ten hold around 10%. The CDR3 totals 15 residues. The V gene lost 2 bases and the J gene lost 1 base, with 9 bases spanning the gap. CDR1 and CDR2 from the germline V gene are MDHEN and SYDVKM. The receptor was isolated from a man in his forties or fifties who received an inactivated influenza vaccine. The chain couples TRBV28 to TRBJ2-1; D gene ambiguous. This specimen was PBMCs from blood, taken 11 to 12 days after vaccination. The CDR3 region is CASSLRSHSYNEQFF. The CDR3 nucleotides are TGTGCCAGCAGTTTAAGGTCACATTCCTACAATGAGCAGTTCTTC.